This T cell receptor (beta chain) was documented in a study of cytomegalovirus exposure and HLA in healthy donors. Germline CDR1 is MGHRA and CDR2 is YSYEKL. This CDR3 has 19 residues. V shed 1 base and J 1 base; nucleotides not matched to a gene: 8. Details on this clone: Antigen unknown.

A multiplex PCR was run with 60 Vbeta primers and 13 Jbeta primers. The protocol was immunoSEQ multiplex PCR, while the TCRdb copy is restricted to in-frame clones and leaves out a portion. The sample lists under 200,000 clones, approximately 70% seen once, with roughly 1.9% in the top ten. Whole-study results and caveats: Serostatus for CMV was the only available immune exposure information. Cytomegalovirus association was listed for approximately 150 TCR beta chains.

The V call is TRBV4-1, the J call TRBJ2-7, with 15 nucleotides matching TRBD2. Sequenced input: PBMCs. The receptor comes from a woman aged 25-40 years in good health and CMV-seronegative. The CDR3 DNA follows: TGCGCCAGCAGCCAAGGATGGACTAGCGGGAGGGCCTGGTCCTACGAGCAGTACTTC. Protein: CASSQGWTSGRAWSYEQYF.